The 24 T cell receptor beta chains below were found in one sample sequenced in a study of a mutant IDH1 vaccine in newly diagnosed glioma. Time point of the sample: week 23, last vaccination. Each vaccine dose was 300 ug of mutant IDH1 20-mer peptide, with topical imiquimod. The table came from immunoSEQ multiplex PCR; TCRdb's copy has only in-frame clones and leaves some out. The sample shows around 26,000 clones, approximately 82% of them seen only once. Their recognized antigens are unknown. Sequenced material: PBMCs, taken from a glioma patient whose treatment included an IDH1 peptide vaccine. Source of these receptors: a woman aged 25 to 39 with glioma.

J is TRBJ2-5 and V is TRBV4-1, with 9 bases aligning to TRBD2. This CDR3 is 17 amino acids long. After removal of 1 base from V and 5 bases from J, the junction contained 11 bases not matched to a gene. Looked up from germline, CDR1 is MGHRA and CDR2 is YSYEKL. Written as DNA, the CDR3 is TGCGCCAGCAGCCAAGTGGGCGGGGGGGTCTTTCTGGAGACCCAGTACTTC. This codes for CASSQVGGGVFLETQYF.

V gene TRBV7-3 combines with J gene TRBJ2-7; 9 nucleotides agree with TRBD1. The CDR3 spans 15 residues. J lost 6 bases, V lost 2 bases, and 8 bases had no gene match. Germline V lookup: CDR1 SGHTA, CDR2 FQGTGA. In DNA, the CDR3 is TGTGCCAGCAGCTTACCCGGGACAGGGCGCTGCGAGCAGTACTTC. Encoded protein: CASSLPGTGRCEQYF.

This chain connects TRBV6-1 to TRBJ1-4; 9 nucleotides align to TRBD1. Looked up from germline, CDR1 is MNHNS and CDR2 is SASEGT. With V trimmed by 6 bases and J by 8 bases, 4 bases remained unmatched. The CDR3 is 13 amino acids. The CDR3 here is CASSLQGAEKLFF. CDR3 sequence (DNA): TGTGCCAGCAGCCTACAGGGGGCGGAAAAACTGTTTTTT.

The gene calls are TRBV5-1 and TRBJ1-5; D is possibly TRBD1 (5 bases). The CDR3 sequence is 18 residues long. CDR1 is SGHRS and CDR2 is YFSETQ in the germline V gene. The V end was cut by 0 bases, the J end by 7 bases, with 23 bases between. The CDR3 DNA reads as TGCGCCAGCAGCTTGGCCGGGGGTAAAGTGGATCCAGGGCAGCCCCAGCATTTT. Amino acid sequence: CASSLAGGKVDPGQPQHF.

The chain joins TRBV21-1 to TRBJ1-5; no DNA check was done on the table's D call, TRBD1. TRBV21-1 constitutes a pseudogene. The CDR3 consists of 15 residues. This chain's CDR3 is CASSPGPRTDQPQHF. DNA of the CDR3: TGTGCCAGCAGCCCCGGTCCCCGGACAGATCAGCCCCAGCATTTT.

The chain links TRBV4-1 to TRBJ2-4; no reliable D call. The CDR3 contains 16 residues. The V end lost 3 bases, the J end lost 0 bases, and 12 bases lay between the germline ends. CDR1 and CDR2 from the germline V gene are MGHRA and YSYEKL. CDR3 bases: TGCGCCAGCAGCCAGACCCTGACACAAGCCAAAAACATTCAGTACTTC. Amino acids: CASSQTLTQAKNIQYF.

This clone was counted once. The chain has TRBV7-9 and TRBJ1-4; D may be TRBD1 (5 bases). The CDR3 consists of 13 residues. CDR1 is SEHNR, CDR2 FQNEAQ, per germline (reference sequence). Trimming cost V 7 bases and J 5 bases, with 11 bases left between them. CDR3: CASKGRINEKLFF. CDR3 DNA: TGTGCCAGCAAGGGGCGCATAAATGAAAAACTGTTTTTT. The complete variable domain, with remaining parts taken from reference TRBV7-9 and TRBJ1-4, reads DTGVSQNPRHKITKRGQNVTFRCDPISEHNRLYWYRQTLGQGPEFLTYFQNEAQLEKSRLLSDRFSAERPKGSFSTLEIQRTEQGDSAMYLCASKGRINEKLFFGSGTQLSVL.

This chain connects TRBV7-9 to TRBJ1-6; a possible D gene is TRBD1 (6 bases). The germline CDR1 and CDR2 sequences are SEHNR and FQNEAQ (reference sequence). The V end was cut by 7 bases, the J end by 7 bases, with 17 bases between. The CDR3 totals 15 residues. The CDR3 reads CASTPARDINSPLHF. CDR3 bases: TGTGCCAGCACCCCAGCCAGGGACATAAATTCACCCCTCCACTTT.

The chain combines TRBV5-1 with TRBJ2-3; 9 positions match TRBD2. The V gene's germline CDR1 is SGHRS and CDR2 YFSETQ. Trimming at V came to 3 bases and at J to 0 bases, leaving 2 bases not matched to a gene. CDR3 length equals 15 residues. As DNA, the CDR3 is TGCGCCAGCAGCTACCTAGCGGGGAGCACAGATACGCAGTATTTT. This sequence encodes CASSYLAGSTDTQYF.

This clone is a singleton in its sample. This chain uses TRBV5-1 with TRBJ1-4; 8 nucleotides match TRBD1. There are 14 residues in the CDR3. Germline V CDR1 and CDR2: SGHRS, YFSETQ. After removal of 5 bases from V and 8 bases from J, the junction contained 8 bases not matched to a gene. CDR3 amino acids: CASSRGQELEKLFF. The CDR3 DNA reads as TGCGCCAGCAGTCGGGGACAGGAGTTAGAAAAACTGTTTTTT.

This chain connects TRBV9 to TRBJ2-3, with 7 bases fitting TRBD1. Germline lookup yields CDR1 SGDLS and CDR2 YYNGEE. This CDR3 has 16 residues. With V trimmed by 3 bases and J by 2 bases, 9 bases remained unmatched. The CDR3 loop is CASSAIKGQSTDTQYF. The CDR3 nucleotides are TGTGCCAGCAGCGCGATAAAGGGACAGTCCACAGATACGCAGTATTTT.

This chain connects TRBV5-8 to TRBJ2-7; D may be TRBD1 or TRBD2 (5 bases each). This CDR3 is built from 12 residues. Per germline, CDR1 SGHTS and CDR2 YDEGEE. Trimming took off 6 bases at V and 0 bases at J, with 7 bases between the two ends. The CDR3 DNA is TGTGCCAGCACAGGGAGCTCCTACGAGCAGTACTTC. Amino acids: CASTGSSYEQYF.

This chain connects TRBV6-5 to TRBJ1-1; a possible D gene is TRBD1 (5 bases). V lost 5 bases and J 3 bases, leaving 13 bases between the germline ends. Germline CDR1 and CDR2: MNHEY and SVGAGI. The CDR3 covers 14 residues. CDR3 DNA sequence: TGTGCCAGCAGTCTCGGGGGGGAGGACACTGAAGCTTTCTTT. Protein product: CASSLGGEDTEAFF.

The chain carries TRBV7-9 and TRBJ1-1; TRBD1 aligns across 7 bases. The V gene end was trimmed by 1 base and the J gene end by 11 bases; junction bases not matched to a gene: 10. The germline CDR1 and CDR2 sequences are SEHNR and FQNEAQ (reference sequence). The CDR3 sequence is 14 residues long. CDR3 nucleotide sequence: TGTGCCAGCAGCTTAGAGGGAGGGGGCCTGTATGCTTTCTTT. The encoded protein is CASSLEGGGLYAFF. The whole variable domain, remainder taken from reference TRBV7-9 and TRBJ1-1, is DTGVSQNPRHKITKRGQNVTFRCDPISEHNRLYWYRQTLGQGPEFLTYFQNEAQLEKSRLLSDRFSAERPKGSFSTLEIQRTEQGDSAMYLCASSLEGGGLYAFFGQGTRLTVV.

This clone was seen a handful of times. This chain links TRBV4-1 with TRBJ1-5; D unresolved. The CDR3 runs to 15 residues. CDR1 MGHRA and CDR2 YSYEKL come from the germline V gene. V gave up 1 base and J gave up 1 base, with 8 bases separating them. The CDR3: CASSQGGLSNQPQHF. The CDR3 DNA reads as TGCGCCAGCAGCCAAGGAGGGTTAAGCAATCAGCCCCAGCATTTT.

This clone was counted only a few times. The V gene is TRBV30, the J gene TRBJ1-1; TRBD1 agrees at 7 bases. The ends lost 5 bases at V and 8 bases at J; junction bases unmatched: 8. There are 12 residues in the CDR3. Per germline, CDR1 GTSNPN and CDR2 SVGIG (reference sequence). As DNA, the CDR3 is TGTGCCTGGGACAGGGCTTCAAGGGAAGCTTTCTTT. Encoded protein: CAWDRASREAFF.

The chain carries TRBV7-2 and TRBJ1-2, with a possible D match to TRBD1 (5 bases). CDR3 length: 14 amino acids. Per the germline V gene, CDR1 is SGHTA and CDR2 is FQGNSA. V lost 3 bases and J 5 bases, leaving 13 bases between the germline ends. As DNA, the CDR3 is TGTGCCAGCAGCTTCACGGGGCCTACATATGGCTACACCTTC. Its protein is CASSFTGPTYGYTF.

The V call is TRBV7-9, the J call TRBJ1-1; no firm D call. The CDR3 is made up of 13 amino acids. V was pared by 2 bases and J by 3 bases, with 7 bases between. Germline CDR1 and CDR2: SEHNR and FQNEAQ (reference sequence). CDR3 in DNA: TGTGCCAGCAGCTTACCCCCCGACACTGAAGCTTTCTTT. Translation: CASSLPPDTEAFF.

This clone showed up just a few times. V usage is TRBV5-1 and J usage is TRBJ2-5, with D possibly TRBD1 on 6 matching bases. Trimming pared 4 bases from V and 2 bases from J, leaving 15 bases between. The germline CDR1 and CDR2 sequences are SGHRS and YFSETQ. CDR3 length equals 15 residues. The CDR3 sequence: CASSTDRYSQETQYF. CDR3 DNA sequence: TGCGCCAGCAGCACTGACAGGTACTCACAAGAGACCCAGTACTTC.

This rearrangement joins TRBV4-1 to TRBJ1-1; a possible D gene is TRBD1 (5 bases). This CDR3 contains 12 residues. V was shortened by 1 base and J by 12 bases, with 12 bases between the two germline ends. Looked up from germline, CDR1 is MGHRA and CDR2 is YSYEKL. CDR3 residues: CASSQGLGVTFF. The CDR3 DNA follows: TGCGCCAGCAGCCAAGGGTTGGGGGTAACTTTCTTT.

The chain links TRBV12-5 to TRBJ1-2, with no clear D. The V and J ends lost 0 bases and 8 bases respectively, with 7 bases between them. CDR3 length equals 12 residues. CDR1 and CDR2 (germline): LGHNT, FRNRAP. The CDR3 DNA sequence: TGTGCTAGTGGTTTGGTAAGCAACGGCTACACCTTC. This sequence encodes CASGLVSNGYTF.

V and J are TRBV4-1 and TRBJ2-7, with D tentatively TRBD2 (7 bases). V was trimmed by 5 bases and J by 0 bases, leaving 14 bases between them. Looked up from germline, CDR1 is MGHRA and CDR2 is YSYEKL. The CDR3 totals 15 residues. The CDR3 reads CASSAEGGGSYEQYF. CDR3 DNA: TGCGCCAGCAGCGCCGAGGGAGGGGGCTCCTACGAGCAGTACTTC.

V and J are TRBV5-4 and TRBJ1-2; 9 bases are a match to TRBD1. Germline lookup yields CDR1 SGHNT and CDR2 YYREEE (reference sequence). CDR3 size: 14 residues. J gave up 4 bases and V 5 bases, and 6 bases lay outside the gene matches. CDR3 region: CASRGNRGPYGYTF. The CDR3 DNA is TGTGCCAGCAGAGGGAACAGGGGGCCCTATGGCTACACCTTC.

V usage is TRBV1 and J usage is TRBJ1-1; the table's D call TRBD1 went unverified against the DNA. TRBV1 has pseudogene status. The CDR3 covers 15 residues. The CDR3 spells CTSSRIRGLNTEAFF. Written as DNA, the CDR3 is TGCACCAGCAGCCGCATCAGGGGGTTGAACACTGAAGCTTTCTTT.